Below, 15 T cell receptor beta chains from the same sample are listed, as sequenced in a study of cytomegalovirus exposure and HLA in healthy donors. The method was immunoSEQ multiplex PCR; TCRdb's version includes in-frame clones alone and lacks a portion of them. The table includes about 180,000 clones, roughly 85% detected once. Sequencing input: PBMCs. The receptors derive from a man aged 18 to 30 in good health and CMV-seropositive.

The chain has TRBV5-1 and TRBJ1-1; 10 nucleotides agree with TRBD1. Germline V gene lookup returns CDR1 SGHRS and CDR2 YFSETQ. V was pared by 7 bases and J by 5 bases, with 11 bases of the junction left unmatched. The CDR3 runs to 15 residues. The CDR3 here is CASGTTGTGETEAFF. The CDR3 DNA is TGCGCCAGCGGGACAACCGGGACAGGGGAGACTGAAGCTTTCTTT.

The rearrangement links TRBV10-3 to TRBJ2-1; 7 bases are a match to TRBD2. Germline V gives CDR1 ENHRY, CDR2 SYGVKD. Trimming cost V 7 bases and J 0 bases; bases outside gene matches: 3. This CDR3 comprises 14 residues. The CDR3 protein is CAITSGDSYNEQFF. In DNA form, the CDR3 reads TGTGCCATCACAAGCGGGGACTCCTACAATGAGCAGTTCTTC.

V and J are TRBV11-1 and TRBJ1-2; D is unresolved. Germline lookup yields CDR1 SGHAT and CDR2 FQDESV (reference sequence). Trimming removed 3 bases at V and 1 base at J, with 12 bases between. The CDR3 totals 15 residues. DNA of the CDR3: TGTGCCAGCAGCTTGGGCCGGGGTTTTAACTATGGCTACACCTTC. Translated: CASSLGRGFNYGYTF.

CDR3 DNA sequence: TGTGCCACCAGCCTCTCGGACAGACTCACAGATACGCAGTATTTT. It is translated as CATSLSDRLTDTQYF. The chain joins TRBV15 to TRBJ2-3; perhaps TRBD1 as D (6 bases). This CDR3 has 15 residues. Per germline, CDR1 LNHNV and CDR2 YYDKDF (reference sequence). Between the trimmed V and J ends, which lost 5 bases and 2 bases, there was a span of 14 bases.

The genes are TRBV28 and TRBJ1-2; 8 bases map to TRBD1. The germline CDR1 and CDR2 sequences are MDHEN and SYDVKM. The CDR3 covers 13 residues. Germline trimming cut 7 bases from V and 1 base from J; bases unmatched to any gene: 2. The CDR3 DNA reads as TGTGCCAGCACAGGGGGCCTTAACTATGGCTACACCTTC. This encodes CASTGGLNYGYTF.

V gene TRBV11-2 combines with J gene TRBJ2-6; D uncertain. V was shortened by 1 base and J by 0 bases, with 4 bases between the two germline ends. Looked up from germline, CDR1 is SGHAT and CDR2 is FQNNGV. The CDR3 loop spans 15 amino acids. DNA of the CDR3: TGTGCCAGCAGCTTAGGCTACTCTGGGGCCAACGTCCTGACTTTC. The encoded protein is CASSLGYSGANVLTF.

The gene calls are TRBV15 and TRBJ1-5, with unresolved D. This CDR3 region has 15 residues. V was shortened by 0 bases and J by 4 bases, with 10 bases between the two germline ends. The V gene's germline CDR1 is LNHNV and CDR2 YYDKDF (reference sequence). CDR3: CATSRDLGQNQPQHF. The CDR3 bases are TGTGCCACCAGCAGAGATCTGGGCCAAAATCAGCCCCAGCATTTT. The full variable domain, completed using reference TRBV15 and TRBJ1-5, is DAMVIQNPRYQVTQFGKPVTLSCSQTLNHNVMYWYQQKSSQAPKLLFHYYDKDFNNEADTPDNFQSRRPNTSFCFLDIRSPGLGDTAMYLCATSRDLGQNQPQHFGDGTRLSIL.

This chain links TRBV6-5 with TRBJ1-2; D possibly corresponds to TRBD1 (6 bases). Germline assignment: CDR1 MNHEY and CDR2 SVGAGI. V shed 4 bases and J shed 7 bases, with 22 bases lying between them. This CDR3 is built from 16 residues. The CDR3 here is CASSSLGEVGATGYTF. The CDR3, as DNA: TGTGCCAGCAGTTCCCTCGGCGAGGTGGGGGCAACTGGCTACACCTTC.

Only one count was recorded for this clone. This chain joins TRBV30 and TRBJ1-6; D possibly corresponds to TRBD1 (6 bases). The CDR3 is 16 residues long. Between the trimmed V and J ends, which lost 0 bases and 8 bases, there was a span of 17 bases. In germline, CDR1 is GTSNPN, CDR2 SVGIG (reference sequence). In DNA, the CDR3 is TGTGCCTGGAGTGTTGGTGGGGGCCGTGTGGATTCACCCCTCCACTTT. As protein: CAWSVGGGRVDSPLHF.

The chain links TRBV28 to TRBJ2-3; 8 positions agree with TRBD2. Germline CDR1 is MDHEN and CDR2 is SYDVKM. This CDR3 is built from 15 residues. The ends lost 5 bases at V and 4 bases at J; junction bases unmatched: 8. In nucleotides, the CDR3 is TGTGCCAGCAGTCCCCTAGCGGGCGTGGCAGATACGCAGTATTTT. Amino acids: CASSPLAGVADTQYF.

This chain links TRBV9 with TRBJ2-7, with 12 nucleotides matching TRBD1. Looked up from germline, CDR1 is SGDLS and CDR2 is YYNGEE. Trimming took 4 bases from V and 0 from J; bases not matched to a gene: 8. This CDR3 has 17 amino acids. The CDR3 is CASSLSGTGGFSYEQYF. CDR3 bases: TGTGCCAGCAGCTTATCCGGGACAGGGGGCTTCTCCTACGAGCAGTACTTC.

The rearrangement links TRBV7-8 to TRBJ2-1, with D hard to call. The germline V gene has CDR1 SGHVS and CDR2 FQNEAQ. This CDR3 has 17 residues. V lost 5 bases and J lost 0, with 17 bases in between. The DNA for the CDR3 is TGTGCCAGCAGCCGAGAGGCCACGACGAGCTCCTACAATGAGCAGTTCTTC. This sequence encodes CASSREATTSSYNEQFF.

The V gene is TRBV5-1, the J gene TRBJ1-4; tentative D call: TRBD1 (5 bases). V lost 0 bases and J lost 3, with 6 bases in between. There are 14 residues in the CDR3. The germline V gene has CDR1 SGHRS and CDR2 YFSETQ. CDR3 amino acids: CASSLAGANEKLFF. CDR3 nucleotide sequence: TGCGCCAGCAGCTTGGCGGGGGCTAATGAAAAACTGTTTTTT.

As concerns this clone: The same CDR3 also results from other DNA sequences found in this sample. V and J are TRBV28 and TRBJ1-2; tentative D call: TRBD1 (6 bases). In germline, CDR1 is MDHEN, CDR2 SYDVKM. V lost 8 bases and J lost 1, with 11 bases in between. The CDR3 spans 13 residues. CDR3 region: CASVRTDNYGYTF. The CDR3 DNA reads TGTGCCAGCGTTAGGACAGATAACTATGGCTACACCTTC.

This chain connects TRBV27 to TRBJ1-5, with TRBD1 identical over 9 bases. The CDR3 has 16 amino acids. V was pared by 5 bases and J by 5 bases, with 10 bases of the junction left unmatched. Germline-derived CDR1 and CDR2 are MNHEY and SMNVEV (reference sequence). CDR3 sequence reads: CASSPRTGQGDQPQHF. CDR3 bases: TGTGCCAGCAGTCCACGTACGGGACAGGGAGATCAGCCCCAGCATTTT.